This note documents a single T cell receptor beta chain sequence. Antigen: not known. Using around 10 ml of fresh peripheral blood, PBMCs were prepared. The record originates from a study of T cells in Graves' hyperthyroidism and ophthalmopathy. About the research overall: Peripheral blood collection took place at initial diagnosis, before any treatment.

Deletions cut 8 bases from V and 3 bases from J, with 20 bases between. The CDR3 loop spans 15 amino acids. CDR1 is SEHNR, CDR2 FQNEAQ, per germline (reference sequence). Study outcomes and limitations: A model of 13 V-J features distinguished ophthalmopathy from stable hyperthyroidism.

TCR beta CDR3 regions were amplified from RNA. The TCR CDR3 was amplified in a first-round RT-PCR using the HTBI primer set. Using its own MiXCR run on the multiplex PCR reads, TCRdb lists one record per CDR3 protein. The sample has hundreds of thousands of distinct CDR3 sequences; around 40% are singletons. The clonotype was recovered from a woman aged 40-49 years with Graves' hyperthyroidism. Material for sequencing was blood. J is TRBJ2-7 and V is TRBV7-9; D tentatively reads TRBD1 or TRBD2 (7 bases each). The DNA of the CDR3 is TGTGCCAGCCAGCTTCAGGGGGGGGTCAACTACGAGCAGTACTTC. Translating it yields CASQLQGGVNYEQYF.